The entry below gives a single T cell receptor (beta chain) sequence along with its context. This sample was taken from a study of blood T cell repertoires in COVID-19. Study-level information: PBMCs, B-cell-depleted T cells, or T cells provided the cDNA or gDNA that made up the material.

Clones were sequenced by immunoSEQ multiplex PCR, and TCRdb holds only the in-frame ones, with some missing. Altogether 300,000 to 400,000 clones are present, 88% being singletons, with the ten largest covering around 1.2%. Ages ranged from roughly 18 to 100 years, with residence in approximately 25 US areas. Self-reported history from a screening survey and questionnaire set each donor's cohort. Before being deemed recovered, Cohort 3 donors had two negative PCRs, clearance, or symptom resolution. The germline V gene has CDR1 LNHDA and CDR2 SQIVND (reference sequence). The length of the CDR3 is 13 residues. The junction had 6 bases not matched to a gene; V was cut back by 7 bases and J by 8 bases.

Sequences were obtained from PBMCs or T cells enriched from blood (not recorded which). The V call is TRBV19, the J call TRBJ2-2; 8 bases are a match to TRBD1. This receptor was taken from a woman between 18 and 29 years old who had recovered from COVID-19. DNA for the CDR3: TGTGCCAGTACGGACAGGGAAGGGGGGGAGCTGTTTTTT. Amino acid sequence: CASTDREGGELFF. The variable domain in full, with the rest retrieved from reference TRBV19 and TRBJ2-2, is DGGITQSPKYLFRKEGQNVTLSCEQNLNHDAMYWYRQDPGQGLRLIYYSQIVNDFQKGDIAEGYSVSREKKESFPLTVTSAQKNPTAFYLCASTDREGGELFFGEGSRLTVL.